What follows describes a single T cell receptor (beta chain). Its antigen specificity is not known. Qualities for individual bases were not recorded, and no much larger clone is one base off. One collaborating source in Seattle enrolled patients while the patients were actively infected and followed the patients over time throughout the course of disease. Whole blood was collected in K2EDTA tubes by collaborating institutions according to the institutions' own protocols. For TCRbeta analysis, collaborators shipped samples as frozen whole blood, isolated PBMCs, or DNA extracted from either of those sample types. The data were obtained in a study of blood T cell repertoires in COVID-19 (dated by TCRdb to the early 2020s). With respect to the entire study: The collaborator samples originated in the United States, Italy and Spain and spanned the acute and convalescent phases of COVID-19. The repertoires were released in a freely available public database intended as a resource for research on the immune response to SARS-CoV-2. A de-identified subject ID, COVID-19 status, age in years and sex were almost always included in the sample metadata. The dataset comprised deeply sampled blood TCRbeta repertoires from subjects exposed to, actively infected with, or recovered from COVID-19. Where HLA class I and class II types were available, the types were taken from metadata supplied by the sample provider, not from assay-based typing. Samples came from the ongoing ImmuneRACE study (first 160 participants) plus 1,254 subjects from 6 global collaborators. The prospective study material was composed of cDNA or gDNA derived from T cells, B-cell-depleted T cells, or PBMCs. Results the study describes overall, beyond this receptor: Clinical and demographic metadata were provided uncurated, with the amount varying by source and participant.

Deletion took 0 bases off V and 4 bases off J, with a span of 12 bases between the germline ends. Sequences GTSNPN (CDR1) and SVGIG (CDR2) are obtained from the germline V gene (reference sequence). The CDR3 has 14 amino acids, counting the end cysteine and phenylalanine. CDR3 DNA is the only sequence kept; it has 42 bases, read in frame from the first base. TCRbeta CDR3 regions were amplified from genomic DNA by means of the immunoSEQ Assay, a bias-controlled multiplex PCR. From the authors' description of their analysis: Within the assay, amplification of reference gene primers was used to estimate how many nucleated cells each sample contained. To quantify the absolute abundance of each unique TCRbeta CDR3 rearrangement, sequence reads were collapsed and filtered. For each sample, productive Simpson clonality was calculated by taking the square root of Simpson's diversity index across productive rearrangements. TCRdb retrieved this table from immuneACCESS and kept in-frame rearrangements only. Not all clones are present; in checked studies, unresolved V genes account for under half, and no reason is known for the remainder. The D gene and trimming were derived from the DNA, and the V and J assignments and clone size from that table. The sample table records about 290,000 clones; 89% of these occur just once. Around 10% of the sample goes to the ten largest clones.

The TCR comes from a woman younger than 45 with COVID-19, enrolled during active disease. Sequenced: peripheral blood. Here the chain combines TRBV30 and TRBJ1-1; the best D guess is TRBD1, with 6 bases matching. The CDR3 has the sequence CAWSVNRGSTEAFF. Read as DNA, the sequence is TGTGCCTGGAGTGTTAATAGGGGGAGCACTGAAGCTTTCTTT.